These 24 T cell receptor beta chains share one sample of origin, sequenced in a study of blood T cell repertoires in COVID-19. The protocol was immunoSEQ multiplex PCR, while the TCRdb copy is restricted to in-frame clones and leaves out a portion. The sample lists over 30,000 clones, roughly 75% occurring once. The specimen sequenced was peripheral blood. The origin of the receptors is a man at least 80 years old with active or convalescent COVID-19.

V is TRBV27 and J is TRBJ2-6, with D maybe TRBD2 (5 bases). Germline V gives CDR1 MNHEY, CDR2 SMNVEV (reference sequence). CDR3 size: 14 residues. The V end lost 3 bases, the J end lost 3 bases, and 6 bases lay between the germline ends. CDR3: CASSFAGGANVLTF. In DNA form, the CDR3 reads TGTGCCAGCAGTTTCGCGGGTGGGGCCAACGTCCTGACTTTC.

V is TRBV30 and J is TRBJ1-2; a weak D match, TRBD1 (6 bases). CDR3 length: 12 residues. The V and J ends lost 4 bases and 6 bases respectively, with 12 bases between them. Germline CDR1 GTSNPN, CDR2 SVGIG (reference sequence). In nucleotides, the CDR3 is TGTGCCTGGACTGGGGGCCCCGATGGCTACACCTTC. Residues: CAWTGGPDGYTF.

V and J are TRBV7-8 and TRBJ2-1; TRBD2 agrees at 12 bases. Germline CDR1 is SGHVS and CDR2 is FQNEAQ. Germline trimming cut 3 bases from V and 4 bases from J; bases unmatched to any gene: 13. This CDR3 comprises 19 residues. CDR3 sequence (DNA): TGTGCCAGCAGCTTCGGTCCTAGCGGGAGGGCCCGTAGATACAATGAGCAGTTCTTC. Protein: CASSFGPSGRARRYNEQFF.

The CDR3 is CASSYADRQISYEQYF. For the CDR3, the DNA is TGTGCCAGCAGTTACGCGGACAGACAAATCTCCTACGAGCAGTACTTC. V gene TRBV6-6 combines with J gene TRBJ2-7; a weak D match, TRBD1 (6 bases). The CDR3 length is 16 residues. V lost 2 bases to trimming and J lost 0 bases, with 14 bases between them. Germline lookup yields CDR1 MNHNY and CDR2 SVGAGI (reference sequence).

The genes are TRBV7-2 and TRBJ2-1; tentatively, D is TRBD2 (6 bases). The ends were cut back, 4 bases at V and 3 bases at J, with 7 bases in the middle. The length of the CDR3 is 13 residues. CDR1 and CDR2 (germline): SGHTA, FQGNSA. The CDR3 is CASSWGGYNEQFF. As DNA, the CDR3 is TGTGCCAGCAGCTGGGGAGGCTACAATGAGCAGTTCTTC.

This clone is a singleton in its sample. V usage is TRBV27 and J usage is TRBJ1-1, with D possibly TRBD1 on 5 matching bases. The CDR3 sequence is 15 residues long. Trimming took 4 bases from V and 4 from J, leaving 16 bases between them. Germline CDR1 reads MNHEY; CDR2 reads SMNVEV (reference sequence). As DNA, the CDR3 is TGTGCCAGCAGTTGGACAACGACATCTGGCACTGAAGCTTTCTTT. Amino acids: CASSWTTTSGTEAFF.

This clone was observed a few times. CDR3 sequence: CASSETLPSGGAYEQYF. CDR3 bases: TGTGCCAGCAGTGAAACCCTCCCTAGCGGGGGGGCCTACGAGCAGTACTTC. The chain joins TRBV6-1 to TRBJ2-7, with 12 nucleotides matching TRBD2. V lost 2 bases, J lost 2 bases, and 7 bases stayed unmatched. CDR3 length equals 17 residues. CDR1 MNHNS and CDR2 SASEGT come from the germline V gene.

The rearrangement uses TRBV28 and TRBJ2-7; tentatively, D is TRBD2 (5 bases). Germline V gene lookup returns CDR1 MDHEN and CDR2 SYDVKM. With 6 bases removed from V and 5 bases from J, the gap between germline ends came to 20 bases. CDR3 length: 15 residues. The CDR3 DNA is TGTGCCAGCAGCTCAGGTGGACTTCGAGGTCACGAGCAGTACTTC. Protein: CASSSGGLRGHEQYF.

The chain is built from TRBV7-2 and TRBJ1-6; unclear D gene. Germline CDR1 and CDR2: SGHTA and FQGNSA. Trimming left V 1 base short and J 10 bases short, with 17 bases between. The CDR3 runs 16 residues. CDR3 amino acids: CASSLVGGFNQSPLHF. The CDR3 coding sequence is TGTGCCAGCAGCTTAGTAGGAGGGTTCAACCAGTCACCCCTCCACTTT.

The chain links TRBV9 to TRBJ2-1; TRBD1 matches at 7 bases. With V trimmed by 3 bases and J by 5 bases, 2 bases remained unmatched. CDR1 is SGDLS, CDR2 YYNGEE, per germline. CDR3 length equals 13 residues. The chain's CDR3 is CASSDGTDNEQFF. Written as DNA, the CDR3 is TGTGCCAGCAGCGACGGGACAGACAATGAGCAGTTCTTC.

In its sample, this clone was seen a few times. The chain recombines TRBV2 with TRBJ2-4, with D maybe TRBD1 (6 bases). Germline-derived CDR1 and CDR2 are SNHLY and FYNNEI. The CDR3 covers 13 residues. Trimming shortened V by 8 bases and J by 9 bases, and 17 bases separated the two germline ends. The CDR3 reads CASLQTGLGIQYF. The CDR3 DNA reads as TGTGCCAGCCTCCAGACAGGTCTCGGCATTCAGTACTTC.

The chain is built from TRBV19 and TRBJ2-1; no reliable D call. The germline CDR1 and CDR2 sequences are LNHDA and SQIVND (reference sequence). The CDR3 extends over 12 amino acids. Trimming removed 1 base from V and 6 bases from J, with 4 bases in between. CDR3 DNA sequence: TGTGCCAGTAGTATAGGGGCCAATGAGCAGTTCTTC. Translation: CASSIGANEQFF.

The chain joins TRBV19 to TRBJ2-7; D is possibly TRBD1 (6 bases). V lost 5 bases, J lost 5 bases, and 13 bases lay in between. Germline values: CDR1 LNHDA, CDR2 SQIVND (reference sequence). The CDR3 contains 13 residues. Written as DNA, the CDR3 is TGTGCCAGTAGTTACACCCCAGGGGACGAGCAGTACTTC. Its translation is CASSYTPGDEQYF.

The chain joins TRBV7-8 to TRBJ1-6; 10 bases fit TRBD1. Per germline, CDR1 SGHVS and CDR2 FQNEAQ. The V segment lost 5 bases and the J segment 9 bases; nucleotides outside the gene matches: 7. This CDR3 comprises 15 residues. The CDR3 loop reads CASSARDRGSSPLHF. In DNA, the CDR3 is TGTGCCAGCAGCGCCCGGGACAGGGGAAGTTCACCCCTCCACTTT. The whole variable domain, filled in from reference TRBV7-8 and TRBJ1-6, reads GAGVSQSPRYKVAKRGQDVALRCDPISGHVSLFWYQQALGQGPEFLTYFQNEAQLDKSGLPSDRFFAERPEGSVSTLKIQRTQQEDSAVYLCASSARDRGSSPLHFGNGTRLTVT.

V usage is TRBV28 and J usage is TRBJ2-7, with TRBD1 matching over 12 bases. Germline-derived CDR1 and CDR2 are MDHEN and SYDVKM. The V gene end was trimmed by 6 bases and the J gene end by 4 bases; junction bases not matched to a gene: 7. The CDR3 sequence is 15 residues long. The DNA for the CDR3 is TGTGCCAGCAGATCCGGGACAGGGGGCTTTTACGAGCAGTACTTC. This gives the protein CASRSGTGGFYEQYF.

V is TRBV27 and J is TRBJ2-1, with D perhaps matching TRBD1 (6 bases). Between the trimmed V and J ends, which lost 5 bases and 13 bases, there was a span of 18 bases. CDR1 and CDR2 (germline): MNHEY, SMNVEV (reference sequence). This CDR3 is built from 13 residues. In nucleotides, the CDR3 is TGTGCCAGCAGTGCCGACCGGGCAGGGGAACAGTTCTTC. Its protein is CASSADRAGEQFF.

V and J are TRBV11-2 and TRBJ2-7; a weak D match, TRBD1 (6 bases). Trimming removed 5 bases from V and 2 bases from J, with 7 bases in between. Germline values: CDR1 SGHAT, CDR2 FQNNGV. This CDR3 is built from 12 residues. This chain's CDR3 is CASSPGAYEQYF. CDR3 bases: TGTGCCAGCAGCCCAGGGGCCTACGAGCAGTACTTC.

The gene calls are TRBV5-1 and TRBJ2-7; no clear D gene. Trimming cost V 2 bases and J 2 bases, with 11 bases left between them. Germline V gene lookup returns CDR1 SGHRS and CDR2 YFSETQ. The CDR3 runs 14 residues. Here the CDR3 reads CASSFDTTAYEQYF. The CDR3 DNA follows: TGCGCCAGCAGCTTCGACACGACCGCCTACGAGCAGTACTTC.

The chain recombines TRBV5-4 with TRBJ2-2; the match to TRBD2 covers 7 bases. Germline V gene lookup returns CDR1 SGHNT and CDR2 YYREEE (reference sequence). With 4 bases clipped from V and 7 bases from J, the junction kept 7 bases outside the gene matches. The CDR3 spans 14 residues. CDR3 residues: CASSTTSEYGELFF. The CDR3 coding sequence is TGTGCCAGCAGCACAACTAGCGAATACGGGGAGCTGTTTTTT.

This clone has only a few counts. The V gene is TRBV7-9, the J gene TRBJ2-7; TRBD1 matches at 10 bases. The CDR3 has 14 amino acids. V dropped 4 bases and J dropped 3; count of bases not matched to a gene: 3. CDR1 SEHNR and CDR2 FQNEAQ come from the germline V gene (reference sequence). In DNA, the CDR3 is TGTGCCAGCAGCTCGACAGGGGGCCGCTACGAGCAGTACTTC. Amino acid sequence: CASSSTGGRYEQYF.

The chain combines TRBV5-1 with TRBJ1-3; 8 bases agree with TRBD1. Losses at the gene ends were 4 bases for V and 4 bases for J; bases not matched to a gene: 1. This CDR3 region has 13 residues. The germline V gene has CDR1 SGHRS and CDR2 YFSETQ. The CDR3 DNA reads as TGCGCCAGCAGCCGACAGGGGGGAAACACCATATATTTT. This translates into CASSRQGGNTIYF.

The chain combines TRBV10-2 with TRBJ1-1, with 7 bases fitting TRBD1. J was trimmed by 0 bases and V by 2 bases; bases with no gene match: 3. There are 15 residues in the CDR3. Per germline, CDR1 WSHSY and CDR2 SAAADI. CDR3 DNA sequence: TGCGCCAGCAGTGAGGGGGGACAGTTGAACACTGAAGCTTTCTTT. Translation gives CASSEGGQLNTEAFF.

The rearrangement uses TRBV6-5 and TRBJ2-7; D gene uncertain. V lost 8 bases, J lost 4 bases, and 12 bases lay in between. The CDR3 extends over 12 amino acids. CDR1 and CDR2 (germline): MNHEY, SVGAGI. The CDR3 DNA reads TGTGCCAGCGGAACGGGTGCATACGAGCAGTACTTC. Translation gives CASGTGAYEQYF.

V is TRBV28 and J is TRBJ2-7; 9 positions agree with TRBD2. Per germline, CDR1 MDHEN and CDR2 SYDVKM. The CDR3 is 14 amino acids. Unmatched junction bases numbered 6, after V lost 6 bases and J lost 3 bases. In nucleotides, the CDR3 is TGTGCCAGCAGCCCAACAGCGGGAGGCTACGAGCAGTACTTC. Residues: CASSPTAGGYEQYF.